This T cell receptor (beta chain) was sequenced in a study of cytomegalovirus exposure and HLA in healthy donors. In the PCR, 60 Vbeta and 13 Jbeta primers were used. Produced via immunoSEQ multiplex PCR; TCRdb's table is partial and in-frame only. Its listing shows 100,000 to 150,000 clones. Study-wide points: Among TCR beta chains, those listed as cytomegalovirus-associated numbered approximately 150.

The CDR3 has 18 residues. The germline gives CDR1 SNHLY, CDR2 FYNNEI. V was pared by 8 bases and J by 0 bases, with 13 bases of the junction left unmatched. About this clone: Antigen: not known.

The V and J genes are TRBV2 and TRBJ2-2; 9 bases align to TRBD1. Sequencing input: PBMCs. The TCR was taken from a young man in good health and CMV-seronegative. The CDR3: CASCTQGAFRPNTGELFF. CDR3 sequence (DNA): TGTGCCAGCTGTACACAGGGGGCGTTTCGTCCGAACACCGGGGAGCTGTTTTTT.